A selection of T cell receptor beta chains follows, all from one sample in a study of blood T cell repertoires in COVID-19. Here immunoSEQ multiplex PCR was the method, and the copy in TCRdb shows in-frame clones only, minus some. Here the sample spans approximately 35,000 clones, 65% to 90% being singletons. The sequenced sample was peripheral blood. The origin of the receptors is a human donor in a cohort sampled during active COVID-19. CDR3s include the opening cysteine and the closing phenylalanine or tryptophan. A D gene is named only where the DNA matches it firmly. Where a row states a size, it is once, few, many or the class of an expanded clone; other rows omit it.

V,J,D,size,DNA,CDR3
TRBV5-8,TRBJ1-3,NA,NA,TGTGCCAGCAGCTTGTTACAGGGTTACTGGGGAAACACCATATATTTT,CASSLLQGYWGNTIYF
TRBV3-1/TRBV3-2,TRBJ2-1,TRBD2,NA,TGTGCCAGCTCCCGACTAGCGGGGGACTCCTACAATGAGCAGTTCTTC,CASSRLAGDSYNEQFF
TRBV11-2,TRBJ2-1,NA,NA,TGTGCCAGCAGCTCCTCGTACGGGACAATGTCGTACAATGAGCAGTTCTTC,CASSSSYGTMSYNEQFF
TRBV2,TRBJ1-6,NA,NA,TGTGCCAGCAGGGATTATAGCCCTCTCCTCCACTTT,CASRDYSPLLHF
TRBV18,TRBJ1-4,NA,NA,TGTGCCAGCTCGCCACAACAGGTCAGCAGGCGTAATGAAAAACTGTTTTTT,CASSPQQVSRRNEKLFF
TRBV7-9,TRBJ1-1,NA,NA,TGTGCCAGCAGCCCCAGGGCCTGGGGGGATGAAGCTTTCTTT,CASSPRAWGDEAFF
TRBV5-1,TRBJ2-2,NA,NA,TGCGCCAGCAGCTCGCGGGGCCAAGCCAACACCGGGGAGCTGTTTTTT,CASSSRGQANTGELFF
TRBV5-1,TRBJ2-2,NA,NA,TGCGCCAGCAGCTTGAGGTTCCCGGGGGACACCGGGGAGCTGTTTTTT,CASSLRFPGDTGELFF
TRBV19,TRBJ1-6,TRBD1,NA,TGTGCCAGTAGTACCTCCGGGACAGGTAATTCACCCCTCCACTTT,CASSTSGTGNSPLHF
TRBV5-1,TRBJ2-3,TRBD2,few,TGCGCCAGCAGCTTAGAGGGGACTAGCGCAGATACGCAGTATTTT,CASSLEGTSADTQYF
TRBV5-5,TRBJ1-2,TRBD1,NA,TGTGCCAGCAGCTCCCGGGACAGGGCCCGCGGCTACACCTTC,CASSSRDRARGYTF
TRBV7-8,TRBJ1-2,NA,NA,TGTGCCAGCAGCGGAACACGCAGGGCACATCTTGGCTACACCTTC,CASSGTRRAHLGYTF
TRBV5-4,TRBJ2-3,TRBD2,NA,TGTGCCAGCAGCGTCGGACTAGCGGGGGGGCGAGATACGCAGTATTTT,CASSVGLAGGRDTQYF
TRBV4-3,TRBJ1-3,NA,NA,TGCGCCAGCAGCCAAGATCGGAGGGGCTCTAGCTCTGGAAACACCATATATTTT,CASSQDRRGSSSGNTIYF
TRBV12-3/TRBV12-4,TRBJ1-1,NA,few,TGTGCCAGCAGTTTCACCGGGAACACTGAAGCTTTCTTT,CASSFTGNTEAFF
TRBV6-2/TRBV6-3,TRBJ2-5,TRBD2,NA,TGTGCCAGCAGTTACCCGCGGGGGGCCGTAATAGAGACCCAGTACTTC,CASSYPRGAVIETQYF
TRBV3-1/TRBV3-2,TRBJ1-1,TRBD1,NA,TGTGCCAGCAGCCCCCGGGGACAGGGGAACACTGAAGCTTTCTTT,CASSPRGQGNTEAFF
TRBV2,TRBJ2-3,NA,NA,TGTGCCAGCAGCGCCGCCGAGGCTAGCGGCACAGATACGCAGTATTTT,CASSAAEASGTDTQYF
TRBV9,TRBJ2-5,TRBD2,NA,TGTGCCAGCAGCTCGGGACTAGCGGAAGCTCAAGAGACCCAGTACTTC,CASSSGLAEAQETQYF
TRBV6-6,TRBJ2-5,NA,NA,TGTGCCAGCAGTTTAACCGCGGAGACCCAGTACTTC,CASSLTAETQYF
TRBV28,TRBJ2-7,NA,once,TGTGCCAGCAGTTTCGGGGGATGGAGCAGCTACGAGCAGTACTTC,CASSFGGWSSYEQYF
TRBV7-2,TRBJ2-5,NA,NA,TGTGCCAGCAGCTTTCCACAAGAGACCCAGTACTTC,CASSFPQETQYF
TRBV23-1,TRBJ1-4,NA,NA,TGCGCCAGCAGTCATAACGCCGCAGGTAATGAAAAACTGTTTTTT,CASSHNAAGNEKLFF
TRBV28,TRBJ2-3,TRBD2,NA,TGTGCCAGCAGTTCCCTGGGACTAGCGGAGGGCACAGATACGCAGTATTTT,CASSSLGLAEGTDTQYF
TRBV6-4,TRBJ2-6,NA,NA,TGTGCCAGTGAGCGTCTCCAAGAGTCTGGGGCCAACGTCCTGACTTTC,CASERLQESGANVLTF
TRBV2,TRBJ2-1,TRBD2,NA,TGTGCCAGCAGTGAAGAAGCGGGGGGTAGAAGTGAGCAGTTCTTC,CASSEEAGGRSEQFF
TRBV10-3,TRBJ1-4,NA,NA,TGTGCCATCAGCGCGGGGGCGGCCGATGAAAAACTGTTTTTT,CAISAGAADEKLFF
TRBV7-9,TRBJ1-1,NA,NA,TGTGCCAGCAGACAGAAGACATCCCTTGGCGCGAACACTGAAGCTTTCTTT,CASRQKTSLGANTEAFF
TRBV6-1,TRBJ2-1,TRBD2,NA,TGTGCCAGCAGTGAAGTTTCCGGGGGGACTAATGAGCAGTTCTTC,CASSEVSGGTNEQFF
TRBV13,TRBJ2-7,NA,NA,TGTGCCAGCAGCTCAAGATTGGACAGATACGAACAGTACTTC,CASSSRLDRYEQYF
TRBV4-2,TRBJ2-1,NA,once,TGTGCCAGCAGCCAAGTTGTTAGCTCCTACAATGAGCAGTTCTTC,CASSQVVSSYNEQFF
TRBV19,TRBJ1-2,NA,NA,TGTGCCAGTAGTATCTCCGGTATATATGGCTACACCTTC,CASSISGIYGYTF
TRBV7-6,TRBJ2-7,NA,NA,TGTGCCAGCAGTGCTACAGGGATCGGGCAGTACTTC,CASSATGIGQYF
TRBV7-3,TRBJ1-6,NA,few,TGTGCCAGCAGCTTAACACCAGGGACCCTCCACTTT,CASSLTPGTLHF
TRBV10-1,TRBJ1-4,NA,NA,TGCGCCAGCAGTGATACGGGAAGTGGGAGTGAAAAACTGTTTTTT,CASSDTGSGSEKLFF
TRBV5-4,TRBJ2-1,TRBD2,NA,TGTGCCAGCAAAAACACCTTACGGGGCGGGGGGGCCACTGAGCAGTTCTTC,CASKNTLRGGGATEQFF
TRBV5-5,TRBJ1-1,NA,NA,TGTGCCAGCAGCCCCCGGGGGGGGAAGGTTGAAGCTTTCTTT,CASSPRGGKVEAFF
TRBV11-2,TRBJ1-2,NA,few,TGTGCCAGCAGCTTTCCAGGGTCCTCCCAAGGCTACACCTTC,CASSFPGSSQGYTF
TRBV7-6,TRBJ2-1,NA,NA,TGTGCCAGCAGCTCCTCGTCAGCGGGCAATGAGCAGTTCTTC,CASSSSSAGNEQFF
TRBV7-3,TRBJ2-1,TRBD2,NA,TGTGCCAGCAGCTATGGGACTAGCGCCCTGAATGAGCAGTTCTTC,CASSYGTSALNEQFF
TRBV9,TRBJ1-2,NA,once,TGTGCCAGCAGCGTAGAAGAGGGTAGGGTCTATGGCTACACCTTC,CASSVEEGRVYGYTF
TRBV3-1/TRBV3-2,TRBJ1-1,NA,NA,TGTGCCAGCAGCCAGGGCGAATACACTGAAGCTTTCTTT,CASSQGEYTEAFF
TRBV12-3/TRBV12-4,TRBJ2-7,TRBD1,NA,TGTGCCACCAGCCGGGACAGATACGAGCAGTACTTC,CATSRDRYEQYF
TRBV21-1,TRBJ2-3,NA,NA,TGTGCCAGCAGCAAAGGGGACAGGGGCGCAGATACGCAGTATTTT,CASSKGDRGADTQYF
TRBV19,TRBJ1-6,NA,NA,TGTGCCAGTAGTATAGCGGGGACAACCTATTCACCCCTCCACTTT,CASSIAGTTYSPLHF
TRBV30,TRBJ2-1,TRBD1,NA,TGTGCCTGGCAAAGGGGGGGGACAGGGTACCGTGAGCAGTTCTTC,CAWQRGGTGYREQFF
TRBV9,TRBJ2-3,TRBD2,NA,TGTGCCAGCAGCGTGACTAGCGGTTCTAGCACAGATACGCAGTATTTT,CASSVTSGSSTDTQYF
TRBV7-9,TRBJ1-4,NA,NA,TGTGCCAGCAGCTTGGAGAGCGGTGAAAAACTGTTTTTT,CASSLESGEKLFF
TRBV27,TRBJ1-1,NA,NA,TGTGCCAGCACTTTGGACACCAGAGCGAACACTGAAGCTTTCTTT,CASTLDTRANTEAFF
TRBV11-2,TRBJ1-6,NA,once,TGTGCCAGCAGCTTAGTTTCGGGTGGCAGTTATAATTCACCCCTCCACTTT,CASSLVSGGSYNSPLHF
TRBV6-6,TRBJ2-7,NA,NA,TGTGCCAGCAGACGCCTTCCAGAGGGTGGCTCCTACGAGCAGTACTTC,CASRRLPEGGSYEQYF
TRBV12-3/TRBV12-4,TRBJ2-7,NA,NA,TGTGCCAGCAGTGTCCGGGGTGTCTACGAGCAGTACTTC,CASSVRGVYEQYF
TRBV19,TRBJ1-4,NA,NA,TGTGCCAGTAGTGTACAGGTGAATGAAAAACTGTTTTTT,CASSVQVNEKLFF
TRBV4-1,TRBJ2-7,TRBD1,NA,TGCGCCAGCAGCCGCGAACAGGGGGCCTACGAGCAGTACTTC,CASSREQGAYEQYF
TRBV27,TRBJ2-3,NA,once,TGTGCCAGCAGTTCGCTAGAAAGCGGCTCGCAGTATTTT,CASSSLESGSQYF
TRBV20-1,TRBJ2-1,TRBD1,NA,TGCAGTGCCAGGGGGAACAATGAGCAGTTCTTC,CSARGNNEQFF
TRBV10-1,TRBJ2-1,NA,NA,TGCGCCAGCAGCGAGGGGGGGTTCTACAATGAGCAGTTCTTC,CASSEGGFYNEQFF
TRBV6-5,TRBJ1-4,NA,NA,TGTGCCAGCAGTACTCGGCGGAATGAAAAACTGTTTTTT,CASSTRRNEKLFF
TRBV7-9,TRBJ2-5,TRBD1,NA,TGTGCCAGCAGCCTGGGACAGTCACACCAAGAGACCCAGTACTTC,CASSLGQSHQETQYF